This note documents a single TCR beta chain sequence. Its target is unknown. These data belong to a study of T cell responses to AZD1222 COVID-19 vaccine. CDR3 length: 19 residues. Losses at the gene ends were 5 bases for V and 5 bases for J; bases not matched to a gene: 18. Germline CDR1 is LNHDA and CDR2 is SQIVND (reference sequence). Findings and caveats of the study: White British ancestry dominated among donors, who included more females, and clonal diversity was possibly underestimated. Unmutated variant regions are reportedly targeted by nearly half of spike-specific TCRs.

The assay was immunoSEQ multiplex PCR, and TCRdb's table has in-frame clones only and misses some. The sample shows about 84,000 clones, approximately 86% of them seen only once. The sequence came from an adult who received the AZD1222 COVID-19 vaccine. V gene TRBV19 combines with J gene TRBJ2-1; 10 nucleotides align to TRBD2. The source was peripheral blood, collected 28 days after the second AZD1222 dose. CDR3: CASSAHRGQPGLADNEQFF. Here the CDR3 DNA reads TGTGCCAGTAGTGCGCACCGCGGACAGCCTGGACTAGCGGACAATGAGCAGTTCTTC.